This T cell receptor beta chain stems from a study of CD8 T cells in ankylosing spondylitis (dated by TCRdb to about 2017). Background for the entire study: To find TCR variants linked to disease, the study profiled T cell receptor beta repertoires in ankylosing spondylitis patients and healthy donors. The full study cohort was made up of about two dozen ankylosing spondylitis patients and 108 healthy donors. Samples of peripheral blood were taken, and for ankylosing spondylitis patients, synovial fluid was collected as well. The study at large found these results: Blood from ankylosing spondylitis patients appeared to be characterized by a TCR beta motif composed of eight or nine highly homologous amino acid variants. In peripheral blood, the disease-linked clones were found at relatively low frequencies and had a CD8+ phenotype. According to the report, matched synovial fluid samples from ankylosing spondylitis patients were significantly enriched for the disease-linked clones. Some TCR beta motif variants had previously been reported in synovial fluid and blood of reactive arthritis patients, which suggested common disease-initiation mechanisms.

Sequences LNHNV (CDR1) and YYDKDF (CDR2) are obtained from the germline V gene (reference sequence). Including the terminal cysteine and phenylalanine, the CDR3 comprises 15 residues. This entry keeps only the CDR3 DNA: 45 bases, framed from base 1. V loses 5 bases, J loses 4 bases, and the germline ends lie 17 bases apart. The data were produced on an Illumina HiSeq 2500. Quantitative 5'-RACE with molecular barcodes was used to prepare TCR beta libraries. The study's processing was this. To identify disease-linked TCR variants, a new computational method was used, one built on a probabilistic model of VDJ rearrangement. The public reads were quality trimmed at Q25 with fastp and then assembled into clones with MiXCR by TCRdb, keeping productive beta chains. One record per CDR3 amino acid sequence lists the most common genes and DNA. The V and J calls follow TCRdb's processing rather than the paper's. This sample comprises 200,000 to 250,000 distinct CDR3 sequences, about 10% of them detected only once. The ten largest clones capture roughly 23% of the sample.

On this clonotype: Its target antigen remains unknown. Base qualities are not recorded, but no much larger clone differs from it by a single base.

The TCR sequence derives from a male donor with ankylosing spondylitis or in good health (not recorded which). The sequencing input was blood, either unsorted or a sorted T cell fraction (not recorded which). In this chain, TRBV15 is recombined with TRBJ2-5, and possibly TRBD1, on 6 matching bases. The DNA sequence follows: TGTGCCACCAGCGAGAGAGGTGCAGGGGCAGAGACCCAGTACTTC. It encodes CATSERGAGAETQYF. The variable domain in full, with residues beyond the CDR3 obtained from the reference TRBV15 and TRBJ2-5 genes, is DAMVIQNPRYQVTQFGKPVTLSCSQTLNHNVMYWYQQKSSQAPKLLFHYYDKDFNNEADTPDNFQSRRPNTSFCFLDIRSPGLGDTAMYLCATSERGAGAETQYFGPGTRLLVL.